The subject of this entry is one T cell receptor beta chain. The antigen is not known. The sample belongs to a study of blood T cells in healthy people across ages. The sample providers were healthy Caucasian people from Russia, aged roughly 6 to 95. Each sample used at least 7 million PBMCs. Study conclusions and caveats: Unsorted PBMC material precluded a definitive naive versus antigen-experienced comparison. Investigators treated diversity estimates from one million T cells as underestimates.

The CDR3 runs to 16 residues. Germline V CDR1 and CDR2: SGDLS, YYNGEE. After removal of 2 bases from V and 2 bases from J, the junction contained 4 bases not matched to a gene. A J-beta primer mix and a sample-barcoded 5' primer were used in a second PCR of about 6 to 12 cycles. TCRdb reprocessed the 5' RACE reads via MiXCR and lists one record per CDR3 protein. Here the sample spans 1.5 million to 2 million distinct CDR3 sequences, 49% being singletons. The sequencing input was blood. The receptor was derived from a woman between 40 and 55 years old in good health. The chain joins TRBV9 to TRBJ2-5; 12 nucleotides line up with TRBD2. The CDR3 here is CASSVTSGGQQETQYF. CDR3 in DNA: TGTGCCAGCAGCGTCACTAGCGGGGGGCAACAAGAGACCCAGTACTTC.